The T cell receptor (beta chain) described here comes from a study of T cells after yellow fever vaccination. Broader study findings: Compared with primary, the secondary response was weaker and peaked at day 5, not 15.

Comment on this clonotype: Its antigen is unknown.

MiXCR, applied by TCRdb to the 5' RACE reads, yields one record per CDR3 protein. The sample yields 250,000 to 300,000 distinct CDR3 sequences, over 10% seen once. The specimen was CD4+ T cells sorted from PBMCs, collected 45 days after the yellow fever booster vaccination. This receptor was obtained from a man aged 30 to 39 who received the YFV17D yellow fever vaccine.

The CDR3 DNA follows: TGTGCCAGCAGTTTTACAGGCTCCAATCAGCCCCAGCATTTT. As protein: CASSFTGSNQPQHF. V is TRBV12-3 or TRBV12-4 and J is TRBJ1-5, with TRBD1 as a possible D gene (5 bases). The CDR3 has 14 residues. V dropped 3 bases and J dropped 3 bases, with 9 bases sitting between them.